This passage covers 20 T cell receptor beta chains from one sample sequenced in a study of T-cell memory formation after mild COVID-19. MiXCR was run by TCRdb on the 5' RACE reads, yielding one entry per CDR3 protein. The data show 550,000 to 600,000 distinct CDR3 sequences, approximately 15% seen once. The sequenced sample was PBMCs or a T cell subset sorted from them (not recorded which). These receptors were taken from an adult woman who had mild COVID-19 (a few samples of this study predate the infection). Cell type and time point are not known.

This sequence joins TRBV5-6 and TRBJ2-7, with 9 bases aligning to TRBD1. The CDR3 has 13 amino acids. CDR1 SGHDT and CDR2 YYEEEE come from the germline V gene. V shed 0 bases, J shed 12 bases, and the junction held 7 bases outside the gene matches. The CDR3 nucleotides read TGTGCCAGCAGCTTGGCGGGACAGGGATCGGCGTACTTC. This translates into CASSLAGQGSAYF.

This chain joins TRBV2 and TRBJ2-7; TRBD1 matches 12 bases. Trimming at V came to 7 bases and at J to 5 bases, leaving 6 bases not matched to a gene. Looked up from germline, CDR1 is SNHLY and CDR2 is FYNNEI. The CDR3 spans 14 residues. CDR3 residues: CASNGGTGGHEQYF. For the CDR3, the DNA is TGTGCCAGCAATGGAGGGACAGGGGGCCACGAGCAGTACTTC.

This clonotype was counted ten times or more. The chain has TRBV3-1 and TRBJ1-1; unclear D gene. The CDR3 covers 13 residues. The V gene's germline CDR1 is LGHDT and CDR2 YNNKEL (reference sequence). Between the trimmed V and J ends, which lost 7 bases and 4 bases, there was a span of 13 bases. CDR3 nucleotides: TGTGCCAGCAACGTTCGGGGAGGCACTGAAGCTTTCTTT. Encoded protein: CASNVRGGTEAFF.

Only a few counts were recorded for this clonotype. The chain has TRBV9 and TRBJ2-1; 8 bases agree with TRBD1. The length of the CDR3 is 14 residues. V trimming: 7 bases; J trimming: 4 bases; junction bases outside the gene matches: 7. The V gene's germline CDR1 is SGDLS and CDR2 YYNGEE. The CDR3, as DNA: TGTGCCAGCGGACAGGGTTGGGCTTACAATGAGCAGTTCTTC. Protein: CASGQGWAYNEQFF.

V and J are TRBV20-1 and TRBJ1-1; D remains unclear. Germline V CDR1 and CDR2: DFQATT, SNEGSKA (reference sequence). V was cut by 3 bases and J by 3 bases, with 14 bases left in between. The length of the CDR3 is 14 residues. CDR3 sequence reads: CSASLPGWDTEAFF. The CDR3 DNA is TGCAGTGCTAGTCTTCCGGGATGGGACACTGAAGCTTTCTTT.

This rearrangement joins TRBV24-1 to TRBJ2-1; 9 positions match TRBD2. V dropped 1 base and J dropped 5; count of bases not matched to a gene: 8. The CDR3 consists of 17 residues. Germline CDR1 and CDR2: KGHDR and SFDVKD. The CDR3 protein is CATSDFHVQRGDNEQFF. The CDR3, as DNA: TGTGCCACCAGTGATTTTCATGTCCAGCGGGGGGACAATGAGCAGTTCTTC.

This clonotype has only a few counts. The chain carries TRBV7-9 and TRBJ2-1; tentatively, D is TRBD1 (6 bases). Trimming pared 8 bases from V and 10 bases from J, leaving 12 bases between. Germline CDR1 is SEHNR and CDR2 is FQNEAQ (reference sequence). This CDR3 contains 11 residues. The CDR3 DNA sequence: TGTGCCAGCCTTACACAGGGCGAGCAGTTCTTC. Amino acids: CASLTQGEQFF.

This clonotype has a handful of counts. J is TRBJ2-2 and V is TRBV18, with TRBD1 matching 7 bases. Trimming removed 3 bases from V and 0 bases from J; junction bases left unmatched: 1. The germline V gene has CDR1 KGHSH and CDR2 LQKENI. The CDR3 length is 15 residues. The CDR3 loop reads CASSPTGTNTGELFF. DNA of the CDR3: TGTGCCAGCTCACCGACAGGGACGAACACCGGGGAGCTGTTTTTT.

This clonotype was detected once. V gene TRBV6-5 combines with J gene TRBJ2-4; D perhaps matches TRBD2 (5 bases). The germline CDR1 and CDR2 sequences are MNHEY and SVGAGI. V lost 6 bases and J lost 0, with 12 bases in between. This CDR3 contains 15 residues. This CDR3 reads CASSLTEGAKNIQYF. The CDR3 DNA follows: TGTGCCAGCAGCCTAACCGAGGGAGCCAAAAACATTCAGTACTTC.

This clonotype was observed a handful of times. The rearrangement joins TRBV5-1 to TRBJ2-5, with TRBD2 as a possible D gene (5 bases). V lost 3 bases to trimming and J lost 5 bases, with 14 bases between them. Germline V gene sequence: CDR1 SGHRS, CDR2 YFSETQ. The CDR3 covers 14 residues. The DNA for the CDR3 is TGCGCCAGCAGCTACGAAGGTAGCGATGAGACCCAGTACTTC. This codes for CASSYEGSDETQYF.

The chain combines TRBV7-8 with TRBJ2-2, with TRBD1 identical over 9 bases. CDR1 and CDR2 (germline): SGHVS, FQNEAQ. This CDR3 spans 19 amino acids. V was pared by 5 bases and J by 0 bases, with 13 bases of the junction left unmatched. In DNA form, the CDR3 reads TGTGCCAGCAGCAGACGTGGGTGGGACAGGGAGACGAACACCGGGGAGCTGTTTTTT. The encoded protein is CASSRRGWDRETNTGELFF.

This clonotype has only a few counts. V gene TRBV7-9 combines with J gene TRBJ1-1; tentatively, D is TRBD1 (5 bases). There are 15 residues in the CDR3. Trimming took off 5 bases at V and 1 base at J, with 14 bases between the two ends. Germline loops: CDR1 SEHNR, CDR2 FQNEAQ (reference sequence). Here the CDR3 DNA reads TGTGCCAGCAGCGCAAGATATGGACAGAACACTGAAGCTTTCTTT. Translated, it gives CASSARYGQNTEAFF.

V and J are TRBV12-3 or TRBV12-4 and TRBJ1-2; 7 positions agree with TRBD1. The CDR3 totals 15 residues. With 2 bases clipped from V and 5 bases from J, the junction kept 8 bases outside the gene matches. This CDR3 reads CASSLLDRAGYGYTF. The CDR3 nucleotides read TGTGCCAGCAGTTTACTCGACAGGGCAGGGTATGGCTACACCTTC.

This clonotype was counted ten times or more. The V gene is TRBV7-9, the J gene TRBJ2-3; 9 nucleotides agree with TRBD2. The length of the CDR3 is 16 residues. The V gene end was trimmed by 4 bases and the J gene end by 1 base; junction bases not matched to a gene: 6. Germline loops: CDR1 SEHNR, CDR2 FQNEAQ (reference sequence). CDR3: CASSSNPSGGTDTQYF. The CDR3 DNA follows: TGTGCCAGCAGCTCCAACCCTAGCGGGGGCACAGATACGCAGTATTTT.

A few counts support this clonotype. V gene TRBV19 combines with J gene TRBJ2-7; D is perhaps TRBD1 (5 bases). Germline CDR1 LNHDA, CDR2 SQIVND (reference sequence). The CDR3 is 14 amino acids. V was cut by 7 bases and J by 1 base, with 14 bases left in between. The CDR3 sequence is CASTFRQGSYEQYF. The DNA of the CDR3 is TGTGCCAGTACCTTCCGTCAGGGTTCCTACGAGCAGTACTTC.

The chain joins TRBV7-8 to TRBJ2-1; possibly TRBD2 for D (6 bases). Trimming pared 1 base from V and 5 bases from J, leaving 12 bases between. The CDR3 length is 15 residues. The germline V gene encodes CDR1 SGHVS and CDR2 FQNEAQ. The CDR3 coding sequence is TGTGCCAGCAGCTTAGAGGACTACCCTCACAATGAGCAGTTCTTC. The encoded protein is CASSLEDYPHNEQFF.

This clonotype was seen repeatedly, ten times or more. The V and J genes are TRBV20-1 and TRBJ1-6, with 9 nucleotides matching TRBD1. Looked up from germline, CDR1 is DFQATT and CDR2 is SNEGSKA (reference sequence). With 6 bases clipped from V and 9 bases from J, the junction kept 6 bases outside the gene matches. The CDR3 has 13 residues. CDR3 DNA sequence: TGCAGTGCAAAGGGACAGGGAATTTCACCCCTCCACTTT. Its protein product is CSAKGQGISPLHF.

This clonotype turned up a few times. This chain uses TRBV27 with TRBJ1-6; D is unclear. CDR3 length: 15 residues. The V end was cut by 0 bases, the J end by 8 bases, with 11 bases between. The V gene's germline CDR1 is MNHEY and CDR2 SMNVEV (reference sequence). CDR3: CASSLSSRSDSPLHF. Here the CDR3 DNA reads TGTGCCAGCAGTTTATCATCCAGGTCCGATTCACCCCTCCACTTT.

This clonotype was seen only a few times. The chain couples TRBV7-8 to TRBJ1-6, with D perhaps matching TRBD1 (5 bases). V gave up 5 bases and J gave up 0 bases, with 11 bases separating them. The germline V gene encodes CDR1 SGHVS and CDR2 FQNEAQ. The CDR3 is 16 residues long. The DNA of the CDR3 is TGTGCCAGCAGCCTGGGACGGCTCTCCTATAATTCACCCCTCCACTTT. It yields the protein CASSLGRLSYNSPLHF.

There are a few counts of this clonotype. J is TRBJ2-3 and V is TRBV7-2; D call uncertain. Trimming took 0 bases from V and 11 from J, leaving 15 bases between them. The CDR3 totals 14 residues. CDR1 is SGHTA and CDR2 is FQGNSA in the germline V gene. This chain's CDR3 is CASSLAETAPVQYF. DNA for the CDR3: TGTGCCAGCAGCTTAGCGGAGACCGCCCCAGTGCAGTATTTT.